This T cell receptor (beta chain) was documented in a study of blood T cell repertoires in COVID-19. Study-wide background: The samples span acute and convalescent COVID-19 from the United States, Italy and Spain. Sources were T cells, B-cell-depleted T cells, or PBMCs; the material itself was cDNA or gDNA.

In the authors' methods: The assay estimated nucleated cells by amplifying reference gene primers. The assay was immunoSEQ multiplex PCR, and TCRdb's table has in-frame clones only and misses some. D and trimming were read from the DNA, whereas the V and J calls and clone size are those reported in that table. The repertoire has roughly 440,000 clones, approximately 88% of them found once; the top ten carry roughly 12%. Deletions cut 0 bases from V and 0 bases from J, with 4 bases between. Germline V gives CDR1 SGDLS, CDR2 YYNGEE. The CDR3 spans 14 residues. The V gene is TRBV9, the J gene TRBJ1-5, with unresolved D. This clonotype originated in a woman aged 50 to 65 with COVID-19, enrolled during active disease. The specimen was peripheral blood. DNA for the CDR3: TGTGCCAGCAGCGTAGGTTATAGCAATCAGCCCCAGCATTTT. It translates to CASSVGYSNQPQHF.